This T cell receptor (beta chain) comes out of a study of T cell responses to AZD1222 COVID-19 vaccine. General study findings and limits: Spike-specific TCR breadth rose after two AZD1222 doses, and depth rose as well.

A note on this clone: The antigen is not known.

Generated by immunoSEQ multiplex PCR, the TCRdb table keeps only in-frame clones and is missing some. This sample has 140,000 or so clones, with more than 75% found just once. CDR1 and CDR2 from the germline V gene are MGHDK and SYGVNS. The CDR3 is 14 amino acids. V was cut by 4 bases and J by 8 bases, with 15 bases left in between. This sequence joins TRBV25-1 and TRBJ2-1, with D perhaps TRBD2 (6 bases). Sequencing used peripheral blood, obtained 28 days after the second AZD1222 dose. This receptor was identified in an adult who received the AZD1222 COVID-19 vaccine. The CDR3 loop is CASSAAGSFHEQFF. The CDR3 nucleotides are TGTGCCAGCAGTGCGGCGGGATCGTTCCATGAGCAGTTCTTC.